The 8 T cell receptor beta chains presented below share a single source sample, sequenced in a study of response to subunit inactivated influenza vaccine. TCRdb fed the RT-PCR reads into MiXCR, producing one record per CDR3 protein. The sample has more than 550,000 distinct CDR3 sequences, 10% to 15% seen once. This specimen was PBMCs from blood, taken on the day of vaccination. Every receptor here comes from a man in his fifties or sixties who received an inactivated influenza vaccine.

V usage is TRBV11-2 and J usage is TRBJ2-7; the D is unclear. V was cut by 10 bases and J by 3 bases, with 16 bases left in between. Germline V lookup: CDR1 SGHAT, CDR2 FQNNGV. The CDR3 has 13 amino acids. DNA for the CDR3: TGTGCCATGGGCCCCGGGCTCGTCTACGAGCAGTACTTC. Its protein product is CAMGPGLVYEQYF.

This clonotype showed up just once. Just one base apart from a much larger clone, this may be a read error. The missing conserved phenylalanine or tryptophan at the end of this CDR3 makes a read error likely. CDR3 DNA: TGTGCCAGCAGTTACCATTACGATACGCAGTATTTG. Translated, it gives CASSYHYDTQYL. The J gene is TRBJ2-3, the V gene TRBV6-6, with no clear D. Germline CDR1 MNHNY, CDR2 SVGAGI (reference sequence). V was trimmed by 2 bases and J by 6 bases, leaving 6 bases between them. The CDR3 covers 12 residues.

This clonotype turned up a few times. The rearrangement uses TRBV20-1 and TRBJ1-3; TRBD1 matches 7 bases. Germline values: CDR1 DFQATT, CDR2 SNEGSKA (reference sequence). The V and J ends lost 6 bases and 7 bases, in that order; junction bases with no gene match: 6. CDR3 length equals 12 residues. The CDR3 bases are TGCAGTGCCGGGACAGATCTGAACACCATATATTTT. It yields the protein CSAGTDLNTIYF.

This chain links TRBV28 with TRBJ2-7, with D perhaps TRBD1 or TRBD2 (6 bases each). Germline-derived CDR1 and CDR2 are MDHEN and SYDVKM. Trimming took 5 bases from V and 2 from J, leaving 16 bases between them. This CDR3 comprises 15 residues. As DNA, the CDR3 is TGTGCCAGCAGTAGGATTTGGGGGGCGGCCTACGAGCAGTACTTC. This encodes CASSRIWGAAYEQYF.

J is TRBJ2-1 and V is TRBV4-2; TRBD2 matches at 10 bases. V lost 2 bases to trimming and J lost 7 bases; unmatched junction nucleotides: 8. Germline V gene data show CDR1 as LGHNA and CDR2 as YNFKEQ. This CDR3 contains 16 residues. CDR3 residues: CASSQIRGLARNEQFF. The CDR3 DNA reads TGTGCCAGCAGCCAAATAAGGGGACTAGCGCGGAATGAGCAGTTCTTC.

In its sample, this clonotype was seen a few times. CDR3 region: CASSFSSGPGEQFF. In nucleotides, the CDR3 is TGTGCCAGCAGTTTCTCGTCTGGGCCAGGCGAGCAGTTCTTC. The rearrangement uses TRBV12-3 or TRBV12-4 and TRBJ2-1; D uncertain. V was clipped by 3 bases and J by 10 bases, with 16 bases between them. This CDR3 comprises 14 residues.

This clonotype showed up many times. The J gene is TRBJ2-1, the V gene TRBV10-2, with 11 bases lining up with TRBD2. The CDR3 sequence is 15 residues long. Germline V lookup: CDR1 WSHSY, CDR2 SAAADI. After removal of 3 bases from V and 9 bases from J, the junction contained 7 bases not matched to a gene. CDR3 protein: CASSDIAGGQGEQFF. The CDR3 region has the DNA TGCGCCAGCAGTGATATAGCGGGGGGGCAGGGTGAGCAGTTCTTC.

There are many counts of this clonotype. This chain connects TRBV29-1 to TRBJ1-1, with TRBD1 matching 8 bases. The V gene's germline CDR1 is SQVTM and CDR2 ANQGSEA. V lost 7 bases to trimming and J lost 4 bases; unmatched junction nucleotides: 8. This CDR3 contains 13 residues. The CDR3 nucleotides read TGCAGCGGCCGACAGGGGCGAGGCACTGAAGCTTTCTTT. Its protein product is CSGRQGRGTEAFF.